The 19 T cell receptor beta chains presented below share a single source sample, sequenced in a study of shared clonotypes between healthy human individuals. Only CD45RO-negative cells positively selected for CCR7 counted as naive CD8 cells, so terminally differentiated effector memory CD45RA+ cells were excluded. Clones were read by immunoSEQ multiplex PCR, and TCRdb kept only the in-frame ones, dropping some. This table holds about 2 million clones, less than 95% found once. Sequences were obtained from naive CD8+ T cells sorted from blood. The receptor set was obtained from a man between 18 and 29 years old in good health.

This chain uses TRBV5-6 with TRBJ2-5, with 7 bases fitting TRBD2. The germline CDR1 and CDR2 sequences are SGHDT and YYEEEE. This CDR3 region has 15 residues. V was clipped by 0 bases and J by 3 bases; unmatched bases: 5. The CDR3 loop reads CASSLGLLAEETQYF. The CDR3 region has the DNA TGTGCCAGCAGCTTGGGTTTGCTAGCGGAAGAGACCCAGTACTTC.

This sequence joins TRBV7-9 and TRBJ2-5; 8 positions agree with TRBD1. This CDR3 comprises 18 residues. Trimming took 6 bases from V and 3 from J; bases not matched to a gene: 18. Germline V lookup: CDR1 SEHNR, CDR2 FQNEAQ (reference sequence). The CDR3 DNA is TGTGCCAGCAGTCCTAGCCTGAGGACAGGGAGTTTTGAAGAGACCCAGTACTTC. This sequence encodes CASSPSLRTGSFEETQYF.

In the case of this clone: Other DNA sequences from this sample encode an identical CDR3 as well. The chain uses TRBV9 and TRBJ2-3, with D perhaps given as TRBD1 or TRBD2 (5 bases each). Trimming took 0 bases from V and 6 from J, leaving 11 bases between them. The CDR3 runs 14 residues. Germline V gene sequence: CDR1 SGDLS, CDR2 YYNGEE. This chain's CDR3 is CASSVGGARDTQYF. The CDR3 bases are TGTGCCAGCAGCGTAGGAGGGGCAAGGGATACGCAGTATTTT.

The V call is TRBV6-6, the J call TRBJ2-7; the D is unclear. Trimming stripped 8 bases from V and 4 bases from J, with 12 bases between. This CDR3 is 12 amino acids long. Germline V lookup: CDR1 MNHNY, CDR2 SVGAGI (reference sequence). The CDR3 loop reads CASSTPGYEQYF. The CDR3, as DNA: TGTGCCAGCTCCACCCCTGGATACGAGCAGTACTTC.

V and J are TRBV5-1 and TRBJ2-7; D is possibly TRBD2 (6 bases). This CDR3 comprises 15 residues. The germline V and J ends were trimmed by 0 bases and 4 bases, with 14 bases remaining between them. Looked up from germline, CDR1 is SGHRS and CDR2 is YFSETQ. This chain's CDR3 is CASSLAPDYGYEQYF. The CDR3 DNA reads TGCGCCAGCAGCTTGGCCCCGGACTACGGTTACGAGCAGTACTTC.

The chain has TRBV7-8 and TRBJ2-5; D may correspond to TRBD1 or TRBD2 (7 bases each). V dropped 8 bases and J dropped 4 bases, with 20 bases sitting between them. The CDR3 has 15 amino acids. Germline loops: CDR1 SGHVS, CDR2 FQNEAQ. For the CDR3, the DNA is TGTGCCAGCCGCAGGGGGGGCGGGAGCGGAGAGACCCAGTACTTC. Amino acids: CASRRGGGSGETQYF.

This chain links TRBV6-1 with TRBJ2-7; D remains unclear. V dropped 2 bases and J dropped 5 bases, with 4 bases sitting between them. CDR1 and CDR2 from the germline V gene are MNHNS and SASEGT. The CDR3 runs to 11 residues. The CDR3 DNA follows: TGTGCCAGCAGTGAAACGCACGAGCAGTACTTC. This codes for CASSETHEQYF.

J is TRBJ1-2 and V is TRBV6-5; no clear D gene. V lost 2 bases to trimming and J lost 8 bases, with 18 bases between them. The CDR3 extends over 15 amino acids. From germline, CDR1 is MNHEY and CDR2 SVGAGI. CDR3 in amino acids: CASSYRHWITGGYTF. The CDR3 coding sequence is TGTGCCAGCAGTTACCGTCACTGGATCACGGGAGGCTACACCTTC.

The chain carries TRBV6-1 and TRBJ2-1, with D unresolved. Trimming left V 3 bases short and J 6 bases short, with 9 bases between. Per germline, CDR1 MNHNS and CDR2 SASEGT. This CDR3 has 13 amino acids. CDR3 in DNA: TGTGCCAGCAGTGACGGGTGGTTCAATGAGCAGTTCTTC. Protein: CASSDGWFNEQFF.

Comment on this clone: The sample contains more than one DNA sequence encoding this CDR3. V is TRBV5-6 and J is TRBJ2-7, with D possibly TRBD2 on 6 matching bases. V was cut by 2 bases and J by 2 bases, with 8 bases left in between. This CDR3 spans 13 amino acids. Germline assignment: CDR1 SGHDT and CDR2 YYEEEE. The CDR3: CASSFPGAYEQYF. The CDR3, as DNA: TGTGCCAGCAGCTTCCCGGGGGCCTACGAGCAGTACTTC.

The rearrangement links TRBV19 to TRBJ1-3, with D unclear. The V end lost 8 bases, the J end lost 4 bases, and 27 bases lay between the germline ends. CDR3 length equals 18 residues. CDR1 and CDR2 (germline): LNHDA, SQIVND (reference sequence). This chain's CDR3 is CASSKRGEPAEDGNTIYF. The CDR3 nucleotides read TGTGCCAGTTCGAAGCGCGGGGAACCCGCGGAGGACGGAAACACCATATATTTT.

DNA for the CDR3: TGTGCCAGCAGTGATACGACAGGGAGGTGGTACGAGCAGTACTTC. Encoded protein: CASSDTTGRWYEQYF. The rearrangement joins TRBV2 to TRBJ2-7, with D possibly being TRBD1 (7 bases). The CDR3 runs 15 residues. V was cut by 3 bases and J by 4 bases, with 16 bases left in between. Germline-derived CDR1 and CDR2 are SNHLY and FYNNEI.

CDR3 DNA: TGTGCCAGCAGTGACACAGGAGGTGAGCAGTTCTTC. This translates into CASSDTGGEQFF. The chain carries TRBV14 and TRBJ2-1, with D possibly called TRBD1 or TRBD2 (5 bases each). The germline V gene has CDR1 SGHDN and CDR2 FVKESK. The CDR3 has 12 amino acids. V was cut by 6 bases and J by 9 bases, with 12 bases left in between.

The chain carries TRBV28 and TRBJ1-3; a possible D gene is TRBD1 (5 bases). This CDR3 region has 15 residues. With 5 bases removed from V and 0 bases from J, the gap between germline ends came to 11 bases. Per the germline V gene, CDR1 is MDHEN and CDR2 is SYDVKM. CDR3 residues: CASSKGTPSGNTIYF. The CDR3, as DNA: TGTGCCAGCAGTAAGGGGACCCCCTCTGGAAACACCATATATTTT.

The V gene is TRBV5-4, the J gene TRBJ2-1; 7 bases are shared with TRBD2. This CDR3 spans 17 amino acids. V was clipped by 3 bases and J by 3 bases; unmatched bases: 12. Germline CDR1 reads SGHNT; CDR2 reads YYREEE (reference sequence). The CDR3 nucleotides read TGTGCCAGCAGCTGGAGTTCTAGGCGGGGGTTCTACAATGAGCAGTTCTTC. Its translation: CASSWSSRRGFYNEQFF.

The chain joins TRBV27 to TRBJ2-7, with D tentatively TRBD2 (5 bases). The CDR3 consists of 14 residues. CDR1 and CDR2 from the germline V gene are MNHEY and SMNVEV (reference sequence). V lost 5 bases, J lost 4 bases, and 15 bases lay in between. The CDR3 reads CASSPYAGGYEQYF. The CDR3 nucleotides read TGTGCCAGCAGTCCCTATGCCGGCGGGTACGAGCAGTACTTC.

The CDR3 nucleotides read TGTGCCAGCAGTCAGCTCCTCGCCGGGGCGTACGAGCAGTACTTC. The encoded protein is CASSQLLAGAYEQYF. V gene TRBV6-5 combines with J gene TRBJ2-7, with D possibly being TRBD1 or TRBD2 (5 bases each). CDR3 length: 15 residues. CDR1 is MNHEY, CDR2 SVGAGI, per germline. The V end was cut by 5 bases, the J end by 4 bases, with 18 bases between.

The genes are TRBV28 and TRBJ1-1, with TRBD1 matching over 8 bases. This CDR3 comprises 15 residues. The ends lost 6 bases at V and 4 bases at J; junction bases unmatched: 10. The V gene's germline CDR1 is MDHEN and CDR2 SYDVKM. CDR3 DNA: TGTGCCAGCAGGGAACGACCAGGGGGCGGCACTGAAGCTTTCTTT. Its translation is CASRERPGGGTEAFF.

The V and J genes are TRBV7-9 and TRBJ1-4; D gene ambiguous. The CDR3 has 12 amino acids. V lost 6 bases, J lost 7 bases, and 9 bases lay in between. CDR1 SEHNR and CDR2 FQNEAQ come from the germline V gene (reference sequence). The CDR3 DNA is TGTGCCAGCAGGGACGCTGGTGAAAAACTGTTTTTT. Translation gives CASRDAGEKLFF.